The clone carrying this TCR beta chain was detected only a few times. Its antigen is as yet unknown. V lost 6 bases, J lost 4 bases, and 8 bases stayed unmatched. Germline V gives CDR1 MGHRA, CDR2 YSYEKL. The CDR3 length is 15 residues. Each CDR3 protein gets one entry after TCRdb re-called the 5' RACE reads with MiXCR. The sample records some 240,000 distinct CDR3 sequences, roughly 8.7% being singletons. The data originate from a study of identical twins. Study findings and constraints: Among beta out-of-frame sequences, excess sharing between twins appeared weaker. For cord blood, abundant beta clonotypes had fewer insertions, unlike memory repertoires, which showed none.

This same sample was also taken into another study, of yellow fever vaccine responses in identical twins.

This clonotype was obtained from a woman in her late teens or twenties in good health. The sequenced material came from CD8+ T cells sorted from blood. The chain joins TRBV4-1 to TRBJ2-1; TRBD2 matches 8 bases. CDR3 residues: CASSLSGGGYNEQFF. The CDR3 DNA follows: TGCGCCAGCAGTCTGTCTGGCGGGGGGTACAATGAGCAGTTCTTC.